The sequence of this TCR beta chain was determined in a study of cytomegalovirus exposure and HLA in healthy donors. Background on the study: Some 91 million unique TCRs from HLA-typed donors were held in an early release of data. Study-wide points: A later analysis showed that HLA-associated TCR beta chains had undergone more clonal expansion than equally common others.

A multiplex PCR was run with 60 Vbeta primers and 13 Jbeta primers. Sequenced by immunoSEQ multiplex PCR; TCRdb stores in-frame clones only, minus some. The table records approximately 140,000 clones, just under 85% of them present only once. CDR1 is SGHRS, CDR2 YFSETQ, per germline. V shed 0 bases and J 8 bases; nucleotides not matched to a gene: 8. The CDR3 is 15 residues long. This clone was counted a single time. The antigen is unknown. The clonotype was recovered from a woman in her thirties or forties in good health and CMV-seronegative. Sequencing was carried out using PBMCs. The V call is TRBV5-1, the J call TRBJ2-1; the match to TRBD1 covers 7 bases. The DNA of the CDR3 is TGCGCCAGCAGCTTGGGTTCCAGGGGGTTGGATGAGCAGTTCTTC. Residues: CASSLGSRGLDEQFF.